This T cell receptor (beta chain) emerged from a study of blood T cell repertoires in COVID-19. The wider study: Italy, Spain and the United States were the sources of the convalescent and acute COVID-19 samples. Sources were T cells, B-cell-depleted T cells, or PBMCs; the material itself was cDNA or gDNA.

Under the authors' procedure: Reference gene primer amplification in the assay estimated nucleated cell counts. TCRdb's copy holds only in-frame clones and misses some; the assay was immunoSEQ multiplex PCR. V and J calls and clone size are given by that table; D and trimming were obtained from the DNA. The sample gives 80,000 or so clones, about nine tenths of which show up once; approximately 1.9% is in the top ten. The TCR sequence derives from a woman aged 55-75 years with acute or convalescent COVID-19. Sequenced input: peripheral blood.

DNA of the CDR3: TGTGCCAGCTCACCCCCGGGGGGGGAAGAGACCCAGTACTTC. Translating gives CASSPPGGEETQYF. The V and J genes are TRBV18 and TRBJ2-5; 8 nucleotides agree with TRBD2. The germline V gene has CDR1 KGHSH and CDR2 LQKENI. Trimming took 3 bases from V and 3 from J; bases not matched to a gene: 3. CDR3 length: 14 residues.